This T cell receptor (beta chain) was obtained from a study of blood T cell repertoires in COVID-19. About the study: Whether acute or convalescent, the COVID-19 samples came from the United States, Italy and Spain. PBMCs, B-cell-depleted T cells, or T cells were the source of the cDNA or gDNA that made up the material.

In the authors' methods: Estimates of nucleated cell counts were drawn from the amplification of reference gene primers. The method was immunoSEQ multiplex PCR; TCRdb's version includes in-frame clones alone and lacks a portion of them. V and J calls and clone size are as listed in that table; D and trimming were resolved from the DNA. The sample has roughly 180,000 clones; about 84% are singletons. The CDR3 is 13 amino acids. In germline, CDR1 is DFQATT, CDR2 SNEGSKA (reference sequence). V shed 3 bases and J shed 2 bases, with 10 bases lying between them. This sequence joins TRBV20-1 and TRBJ1-1; possible D gene TRBD1, 5 bases. The sequenced material came from peripheral blood. The receptor was isolated from a woman aged 25 to 39 with acute or convalescent COVID-19. CDR3 amino acids: CSASRRGNTEAFF. For the CDR3, the DNA is TGCAGTGCTAGTAGGAGGGGCAACACTGAAGCTTTCTTT.